This T cell receptor (beta chain) originates from a study of blood T cell repertoires in COVID-19. About the research overall: Specimens from acute and convalescent COVID-19 originated in the United States, Italy and Spain. T cells, B-cell-depleted T cells, or PBMCs supplied cDNA or gDNA.

CDR3 size: 14 residues. Germline V CDR1 and CDR2: WSHSY, SAAADI. Trimming shortened V by 0 bases and J by 8 bases, and 13 bases separated the two germline ends. Individuals aged about 18 to 89 years were recruited from around 22 US areas. Libraries were prepared by immunoSEQ multiplex PCR; TCRdb keeps only in-frame clonotypes and omits some of them. This table has roughly 400,000 clones, roughly 90% appearing once. The source is a woman aged 40 to 50 who had been exposed to COVID-19. Sequencing used PBMCs or T cells enriched from blood (not recorded which). This chain joins TRBV10-2 and TRBJ1-2; D possibly corresponds to TRBD1 (6 bases). The CDR3 DNA sequence: TGCGCCAGCAGTGAGTCGAGAGGGGGAAAGGGCTACACCTTC. Protein product: CASSESRGGKGYTF.